This T cell receptor (beta chain) emerged from a study of identical twins. A word on this clonotype: Its specificity is not known.

Germline-derived CDR1 and CDR2 are SGHTA and FQGNSA. With V trimmed by 1 base and J by 6 bases, 2 bases remained unmatched. The CDR3 spans 16 residues. cDNA molecules carried unique molecular identifiers, and template switching added a universal primer site. TCRdb itself ran the 5' RACE reads through MiXCR, one entry per CDR3 protein. The table lists around 480,000 distinct CDR3 sequences, about 13% of them singletons. Overall study findings and caveats: Zero-insertion analyses might be partly confounded by invariant T cells like MAIT and iNKT.

These same records also appear under a second study, on yellow fever vaccine responses in identical twins.

V usage is TRBV7-2 and J usage is TRBJ2-3, with 15 bases aligning to TRBD2. What was sequenced was CD4+ T cells sorted from blood. This TCR was recovered from a young woman in good health. CDR3 nucleotides: TGTGCCAGCAGCTTAGAGGGGACTAGCGGGAGGGATACGCAGTATTTT. Its translation is CASSLEGTSGRDTQYF. The full variable domain, rest sourced from reference TRBV7-2 and TRBJ2-3, is GAGVSQSPSNKVTEKGKDVELRCDPISGHTALYWYRQSLGQGLEFLIYFQGNSAPDKSGLPSDRFSAERTGGSVSTLTIQRTQQEDSAVYLCASSLEGTSGRDTQYFGPGTRLTVL.